The entry that follows covers one TCR beta chain sequence. This record belongs to a study of technical replicates of blood from several donors. The trim removed 10 bases at V and 7 bases at J, leaving 10 bases unmatched. The length of the CDR3 is 14 residues. Germline-derived CDR1 and CDR2 are WNHNN and SYGVQD (reference sequence). TCRdb keeps only in-frame clones here, not all; method: immunoSEQ multiplex PCR. The data contain around 80,000 clones, just under 95% of them seen just once; the ten biggest clones take up 0.39%. The sample was T cells isolated from PBMCs. This clonotype was sampled from a human donor in good health. This chain connects TRBV10-1 to TRBJ2-2; 9 bases match TRBD2. The CDR3 nucleotides are TGCGCCACCTCACCTAGCGGGATTGGCGGGGAGCTGTTTTTT. Translation gives CATSPSGIGGELFF.